These 15 T cell receptor beta chains came from one sample sequenced in a study of response to subunit inactivated influenza vaccine. TCRdb re-derived calls from the RT-PCR reads in MiXCR, one entry per CDR3 protein. The data contain about 700,000 distinct CDR3 sequences, around 16% of them singletons. Specimen: PBMCs from blood, collected 11 to 12 days after vaccination. The source of these receptors is a man aged 50-60 years who received an inactivated influenza vaccine.

The chain recombines TRBV11-2 with TRBJ2-3, with 8 nucleotides matching TRBD1. Per the germline V gene, CDR1 is SGHAT and CDR2 is FQNNGV. J was trimmed by 0 bases and V by 6 bases; bases with no gene match: 8. CDR3 length equals 16 residues. CDR3 region: CASSSRGPSSTDTQYF. Here the CDR3 DNA reads TGTGCCAGCAGTAGCAGGGGGCCCAGTAGCACAGATACGCAGTATTTT.

The J gene is TRBJ2-2, the V gene TRBV7-2; weak D call: TRBD2 (6 bases). The CDR3 length is 14 residues. Trimming shortened V by 2 bases and J by 12 bases, and 16 bases separated the two germline ends. CDR1 is SGHTA, CDR2 FQGNSA, per germline. CDR3 protein: CASSLRTTLMQLFF. In DNA, the CDR3 is TGTGCCAGCAGCTTACGGACTACCCTTATGCAGCTGTTTTTT.

This clonotype was seen many times. The chain is built from TRBV27 and TRBJ2-3; a weak D match, TRBD2 (7 bases). Trimming took off 2 bases at V and 1 base at J, with 10 bases between the two ends. Germline V gene sequence: CDR1 MNHEY, CDR2 SMNVEV (reference sequence). The CDR3 is 15 amino acids. CDR3: CASSLGGGGTDTQYF. Here the CDR3 DNA reads TGTGCCAGCAGTTTAGGAGGGGGGGGCACAGATACGCAGTATTTT.

This clonotype was detected many times. The V gene is TRBV18, the J gene TRBJ2-1; 10 positions agree with TRBD1. This CDR3 contains 15 residues. V was clipped by 3 bases and J by 7 bases; unmatched bases: 6. Germline CDR1 KGHSH, CDR2 LQKENI. The CDR3 sequence: CASSPRTGGRNEQFF. DNA of the CDR3: TGTGCCAGCTCACCCCGGACAGGGGGTCGTAATGAGCAGTTCTTC.

This clonotype was found many times. The CDR3 coding sequence is TGCAGTGCTCAGACTAGCGGGAGGGTTAATGAGCAGTTCTTC. This translates into CSAQTSGRVNEQFF. The chain uses TRBV20-1 and TRBJ2-1; 14 nucleotides agree with TRBD2. After removal of 5 bases from V and 7 bases from J, the junction contained 4 bases not matched to a gene. Germline CDR1 is DFQATT and CDR2 is SNEGSKA (reference sequence). CDR3 length: 14 residues.

This chain links TRBV5-6 with TRBJ2-5; D may correspond to TRBD1 or TRBD2 (5 bases each). Germline loops: CDR1 SGHDT, CDR2 YYEEEE. CDR3 length equals 12 residues. The V end was cut by 2 bases, the J end by 12 bases, with 14 bases between. The CDR3: CASSFTGTLEYF. The CDR3 DNA is TGTGCCAGCAGCTTCACTGGGACCTTAGAGTACTTC.

The V call is TRBV28, the J call TRBJ2-1; 15 bases are a match to TRBD2. CDR3 length: 19 residues. Germline CDR1 MDHEN, CDR2 SYDVKM. Trimming removed 6 bases from V and 1 base from J; junction bases left unmatched: 10. CDR3 in DNA: TGTGCCAGCAGCAAAGGGACTAGCGGGGGGATAGTTTCCTACAATGAGCAGTTCTTC. It translates to CASSKGTSGGIVSYNEQFF.

This clonotype was seen at least ten times. The chain couples TRBV13 to TRBJ2-3, with D uncertain. The germline V gene encodes CDR1 PRHDT and CDR2 FYEKMQ (reference sequence). There are 17 residues in the CDR3. The V end lost 0 bases, the J end lost 2 bases, and 15 bases lay between the germline ends. Written as DNA, the CDR3 is TGTGCCAGCAGCTTAGGCTGGTCCCCGGGTCCCACAGATACGCAGTATTTT. Its translation is CASSLGWSPGPTDTQYF.

Only a few counts were recorded for this clonotype. The chain has TRBV10-3 and TRBJ1-4, with 8 nucleotides matching TRBD1. V was pared by 9 bases and J by 3 bases, with 3 bases of the junction left unmatched. Germline lookup yields CDR1 ENHRY and CDR2 SYGVKD. CDR3 length: 13 amino acids. For the CDR3, the DNA is TGTGCCATTGGACAGGGCTCTAATGAAAAACTGTTTTTT. Its protein is CAIGQGSNEKLFF.

The rearrangement links TRBV20-1 to TRBJ2-7; TRBD1 matches 9 bases. Germline assignment: CDR1 DFQATT and CDR2 SNEGSKA (reference sequence). The length of the CDR3 is 18 residues. Trimming removed 0 bases from V and 2 bases from J; junction bases left unmatched: 14. The CDR3 here is CSARDLRAGTGPPYEQYF. DNA for the CDR3: TGCAGTGCTAGAGATCTTAGGGCTGGGACAGGGCCACCCTACGAGCAGTACTTC.

Ten or more counts support this clonotype. V and J are TRBV6-5 and TRBJ2-3, with TRBD2 identical over 8 bases. V lost 6 bases and J lost 1; bases outside the gene matches: 9. Looked up from germline, CDR1 is MNHEY and CDR2 is SVGAGI. The CDR3 is 16 residues long. This CDR3 reads CASSPWTSRGTDTQYF. The CDR3 bases are TGTGCCAGCAGCCCCTGGACTAGCCGCGGCACAGATACGCAGTATTTT.

This rearrangement joins TRBV2 to TRBJ2-1; 9 bases fit TRBD2. Germline V gene lookup returns CDR1 SNHLY and CDR2 FYNNEI. Unmatched junction bases numbered 9, after V lost 8 bases and J lost 10 bases. The CDR3 is 13 residues long. This CDR3 reads CASSAGGLIEQFF. As DNA, the CDR3 is TGTGCCAGCTCTGCGGGAGGGCTTATCGAGCAGTTCTTC.

Written as DNA, the CDR3 is TGTGCCAGCAGCTCCAACCGGGCCTCCTACGAGCAGTACTTC. Protein sequence: CASSSNRASYEQYF. V and J are TRBV7-2 and TRBJ2-7; D remains unclear. V lost 4 bases to trimming and J lost 0 bases, with 10 bases between them. Germline assignment: CDR1 SGHTA and CDR2 FQGNSA. This CDR3 comprises 14 residues.

The genes are TRBV20-1 and TRBJ2-5, with TRBD2 matching 9 bases. The germline CDR1 and CDR2 sequences are DFQATT and SNEGSKA (reference sequence). The CDR3 consists of 14 residues. V lost 3 bases and J lost 2; bases outside the gene matches: 4. The CDR3 region is CSASQAGGQETQYF. CDR3 DNA: TGCAGTGCTAGTCAAGCGGGAGGACAAGAGACCCAGTACTTC.

This chain joins TRBV20-1 and TRBJ2-3; D is possibly TRBD2 (5 bases). V lost 0 bases and J lost 2, with 12 bases in between. There are 15 residues in the CDR3. From germline, CDR1 is DFQATT and CDR2 SNEGSKA (reference sequence). The CDR3 DNA follows: TGCAGTGCTAGAGATGGGGAGATCCTCACAGATACGCAGTATTTT. Translated, it gives CSARDGEILTDTQYF.